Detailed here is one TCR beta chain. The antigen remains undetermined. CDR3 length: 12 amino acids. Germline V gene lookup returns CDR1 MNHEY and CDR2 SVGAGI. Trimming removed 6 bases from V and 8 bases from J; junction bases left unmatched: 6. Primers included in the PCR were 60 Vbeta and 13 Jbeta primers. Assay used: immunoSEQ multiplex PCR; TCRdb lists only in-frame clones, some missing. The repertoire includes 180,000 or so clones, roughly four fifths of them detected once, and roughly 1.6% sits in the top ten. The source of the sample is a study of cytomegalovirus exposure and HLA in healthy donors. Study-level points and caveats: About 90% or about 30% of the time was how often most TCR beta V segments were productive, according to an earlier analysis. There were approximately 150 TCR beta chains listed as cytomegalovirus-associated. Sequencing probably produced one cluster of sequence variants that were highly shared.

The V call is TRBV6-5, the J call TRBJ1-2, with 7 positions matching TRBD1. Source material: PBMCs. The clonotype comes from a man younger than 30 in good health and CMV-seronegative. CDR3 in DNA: TGTGCCAGCAGCAGGGGACAGATGGGCTACACCTTC. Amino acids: CASSRGQMGYTF.